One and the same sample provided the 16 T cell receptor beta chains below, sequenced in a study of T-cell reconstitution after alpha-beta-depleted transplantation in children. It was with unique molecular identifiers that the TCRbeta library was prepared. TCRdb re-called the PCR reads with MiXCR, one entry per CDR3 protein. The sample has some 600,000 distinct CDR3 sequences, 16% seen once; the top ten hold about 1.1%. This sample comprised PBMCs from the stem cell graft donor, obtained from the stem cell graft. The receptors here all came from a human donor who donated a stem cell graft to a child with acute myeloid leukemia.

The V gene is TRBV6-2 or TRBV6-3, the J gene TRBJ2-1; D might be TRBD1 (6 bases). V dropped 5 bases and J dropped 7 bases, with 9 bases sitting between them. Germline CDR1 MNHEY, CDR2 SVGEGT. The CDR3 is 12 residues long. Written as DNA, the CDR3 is TGTGCCAGCAGTGCAGGGGTAAATGAGCAGTTCTTC. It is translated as CASSAGVNEQFF.

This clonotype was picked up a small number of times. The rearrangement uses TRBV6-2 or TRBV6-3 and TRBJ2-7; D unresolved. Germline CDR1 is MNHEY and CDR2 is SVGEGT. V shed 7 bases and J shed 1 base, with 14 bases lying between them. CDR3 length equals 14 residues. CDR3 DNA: TGTGCCAGCACCTTACCCGAGATTTCCTACGAGCAGTACTTC. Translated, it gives CASTLPEISYEQYF.

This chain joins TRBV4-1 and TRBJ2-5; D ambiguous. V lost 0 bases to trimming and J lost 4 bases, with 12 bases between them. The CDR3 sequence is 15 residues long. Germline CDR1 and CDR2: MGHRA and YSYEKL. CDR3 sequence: CASSQDLTPGETQYF. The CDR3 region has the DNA TGCGCCAGCAGCCAAGATCTTACTCCAGGAGAGACCCAGTACTTC.

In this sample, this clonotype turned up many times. The CDR3 DNA reads as TGTGCCAGCAGTACCCTGGCCACTGGAAACACCATATATTTT. Translating gives CASSTLATGNTIYF. The chain links TRBV12-3 or TRBV12-4 to TRBJ1-3; no firm D call. Between the trimmed V and J ends, which lost 5 bases and 2 bases, there was a span of 10 bases. The CDR3 loop spans 14 amino acids.

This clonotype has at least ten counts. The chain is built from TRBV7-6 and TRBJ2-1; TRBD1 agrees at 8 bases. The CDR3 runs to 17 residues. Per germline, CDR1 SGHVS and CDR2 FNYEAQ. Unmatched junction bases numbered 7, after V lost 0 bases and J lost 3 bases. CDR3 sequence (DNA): TGTGCCAGCAGCTTAGCCACAGGGGGTCTGAACTACAATGAGCAGTTCTTC. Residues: CASSLATGGLNYNEQFF.

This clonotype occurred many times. Here the CDR3 DNA reads TGTGCCAGCAGCTTCCGGACTAGCGGAAAGAGCACAGATACGCAGTATTTT. Translating it yields CASSFRTSGKSTDTQYF. The V and J genes are TRBV7-2 and TRBJ2-3, with 10 nucleotides matching TRBD2. Germline V CDR1 and CDR2: SGHTA, FQGNSA. The CDR3 runs to 17 residues. The V gene end was trimmed by 3 bases and the J gene end by 0 bases; junction bases not matched to a gene: 6. The whole variable domain, filled in from reference TRBV7-2 and TRBJ2-3, reads GAGVSQSPSNKVTEKGKDVELRCDPISGHTALYWYRQSLGQGLEFLIYFQGNSAPDKSGLPSDRFSAERTGGSVSTLTIQRTQQEDSAVYLCASSFRTSGKSTDTQYFGPGTRLTVL.

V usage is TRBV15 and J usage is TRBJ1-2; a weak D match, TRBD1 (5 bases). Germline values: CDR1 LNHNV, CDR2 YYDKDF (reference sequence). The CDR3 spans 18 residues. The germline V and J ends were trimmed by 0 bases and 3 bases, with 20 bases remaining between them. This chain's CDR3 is CATSRDVAGRGAHYGYTF. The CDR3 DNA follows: TGTGCCACCAGCAGAGATGTCGCGGGGCGAGGGGCCCACTATGGCTACACCTTC.

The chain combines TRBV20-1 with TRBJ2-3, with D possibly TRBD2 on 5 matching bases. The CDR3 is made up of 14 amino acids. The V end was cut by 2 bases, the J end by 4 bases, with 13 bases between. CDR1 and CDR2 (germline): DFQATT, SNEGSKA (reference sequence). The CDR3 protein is CSARREGGADTQYF. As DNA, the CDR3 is TGCAGTGCTAGACGTGAGGGTGGCGCAGATACGCAGTATTTT.

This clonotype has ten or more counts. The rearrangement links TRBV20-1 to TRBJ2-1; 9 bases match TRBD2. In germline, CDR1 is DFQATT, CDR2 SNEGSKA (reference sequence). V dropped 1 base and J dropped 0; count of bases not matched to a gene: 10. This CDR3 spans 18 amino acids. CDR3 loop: CSARGGAGGLSSYNEQFF. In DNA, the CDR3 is TGCAGTGCTAGAGGGGGAGCGGGGGGCCTCAGCTCCTACAATGAGCAGTTCTTC.

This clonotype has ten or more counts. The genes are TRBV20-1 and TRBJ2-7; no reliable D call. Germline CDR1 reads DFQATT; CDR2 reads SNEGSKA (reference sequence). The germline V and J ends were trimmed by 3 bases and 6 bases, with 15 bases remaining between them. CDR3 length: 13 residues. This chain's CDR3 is CSASPSGRVEQYF. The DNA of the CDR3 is TGCAGTGCTAGCCCCTCGGGCCGGGTCGAGCAGTACTTC.

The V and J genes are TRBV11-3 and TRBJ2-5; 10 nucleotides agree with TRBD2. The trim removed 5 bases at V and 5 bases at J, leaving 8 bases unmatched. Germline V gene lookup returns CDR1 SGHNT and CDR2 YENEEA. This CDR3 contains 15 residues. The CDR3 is CASSPGLAVDETQYF. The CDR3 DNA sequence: TGTGCCAGCAGCCCCGGACTAGCGGTCGATGAGACCCAGTACTTC.

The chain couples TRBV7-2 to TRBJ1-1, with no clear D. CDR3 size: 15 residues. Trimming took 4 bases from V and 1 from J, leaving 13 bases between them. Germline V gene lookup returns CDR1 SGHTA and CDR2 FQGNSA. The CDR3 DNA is TGTGCCAGCAGCTCTTCCCGAACAAAGAACACTGAAGCTTTCTTT. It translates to CASSSSRTKNTEAFF.

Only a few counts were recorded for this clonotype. Here the CDR3 DNA reads TGTGCCACCAGCAGAGAGGGATGGGGACAGGGGAAGCCCCAGCATTTT. It is translated as CATSREGWGQGKPQHF. This chain connects TRBV15 to TRBJ1-5; 10 nucleotides match TRBD1. J gave up 8 bases and V 0 bases, and 7 bases lay outside the gene matches. Germline CDR1 is LNHNV and CDR2 is YYDKDF (reference sequence). The length of the CDR3 is 16 residues.

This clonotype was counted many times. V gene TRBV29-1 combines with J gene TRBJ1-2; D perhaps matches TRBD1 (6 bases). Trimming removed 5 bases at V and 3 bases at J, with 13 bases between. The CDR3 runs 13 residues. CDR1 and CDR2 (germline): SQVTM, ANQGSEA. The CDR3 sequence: CSVRTATDYGYTF. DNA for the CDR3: TGCAGCGTTCGGACAGCTACTGACTATGGCTACACCTTC.

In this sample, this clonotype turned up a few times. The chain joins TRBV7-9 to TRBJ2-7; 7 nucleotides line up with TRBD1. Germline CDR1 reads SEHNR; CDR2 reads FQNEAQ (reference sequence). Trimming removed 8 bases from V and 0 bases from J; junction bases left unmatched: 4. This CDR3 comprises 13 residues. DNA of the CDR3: TGTGCCAGCGAGGACAGGACCTCCTACGAGCAGTACTTC. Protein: CASEDRTSYEQYF.

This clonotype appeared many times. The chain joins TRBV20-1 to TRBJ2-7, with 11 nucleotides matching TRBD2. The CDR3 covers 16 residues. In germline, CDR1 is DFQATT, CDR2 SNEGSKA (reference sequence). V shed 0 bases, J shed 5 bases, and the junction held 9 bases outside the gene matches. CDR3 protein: CSARDGSSGGPHEQYF. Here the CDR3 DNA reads TGCAGTGCTAGAGATGGATCTAGCGGGGGGCCTCACGAGCAGTACTTC.